This T cell receptor beta chain was found in a study of blood T cell repertoires in COVID-19. The overall study: Acute and convalescent COVID-19 samples came from the United States, Italy and Spain.

Clones were sequenced by immunoSEQ multiplex PCR, and TCRdb holds only the in-frame ones, with some missing. Here the sample spans 40,000 to 50,000 clones, about 89% being singletons. The sequence was collected from a man aged 50-60 years with active COVID-19. The sample comprised peripheral blood.

The CDR3 loop reads CASSQVRTDSGNTIYF. In DNA form, the CDR3 reads TGTGCCAGCAGCCAAGTGAGGACAGACTCTGGAAACACCATATATTTT. The chain employs TRBV3-1 (or the pseudogene TRBV3-2) and TRBJ1-3, with D tentatively TRBD1 (6 bases). Germline V CDR1 and CDR2: LGHDT, YNNKEL (reference sequence). The germline V and J ends were trimmed by 1 base and 0 bases, with 10 bases remaining between them. The CDR3 is 16 residues long.